This passage covers 28 T cell receptor beta chains from one sample sequenced in a study of immune heterogeneity within non-small cell lung tumors. Amplification of TCR beta CDR3 was performed by multiplex PCR with 32 V and 13 J primers. TCRdb redid the calling of the multiplex PCR reads with MiXCR, one entry per CDR3 protein. The table includes about 22,000 distinct CDR3 sequences, around 26% detected once. Bulk tumor genomic DNA served as template, at about 600 ng per sample. Surgery yielded several widely spaced biopsies per primary tumor. These patients got curative surgery after being newly diagnosed with untreated non-small cell lung cancer. The sequencing sample was made of lung tumor tissue. The receptors derive from a man aged 35 to 55 with non-small cell lung cancer.

The chain is built from TRBV4-2 and TRBJ1-6; the D gene is possibly TRBD1 (6 bases). Germline V gene sequence: CDR1 LGHNA, CDR2 YNFKEQ. The CDR3 sequence is 15 residues long. Trimming removed 6 bases from V and 5 bases from J, with 14 bases in between. This CDR3 is CASRSTPGDNSPLHF. CDR3 sequence (DNA): TGTGCCAGCAGATCCACCCCAGGGGATAATTCACCCCTCCACTTT.

The sample holds many counts of this clonotype. The V and J genes are TRBV19 and TRBJ1-2; no firm D call. V lost 5 bases and J lost 3, with 4 bases in between. This CDR3 comprises 11 residues. Per the germline V gene, CDR1 is LNHDA and CDR2 is SQIVND (reference sequence). For the CDR3, the DNA is TGTGCCAGTAGTTCATACTATGGCTACACCTTC. Translation: CASSSYYGYTF.

The table lists this clonotype with many counts. V and J are TRBV19 and TRBJ2-1, with D perhaps TRBD1 or TRBD2 (5 bases each). Germline values: CDR1 LNHDA, CDR2 SQIVND (reference sequence). V was pared by 8 bases and J by 0 bases, with 17 bases between. This CDR3 region has 16 residues. DNA of the CDR3: TGTGCCAGTGTCGAGGGGAGCAAGGTCTCCTACAATGAGCAGTTCTTC. This codes for CASVEGSKVSYNEQFF.

This clonotype has a count of ten or more. The chain uses TRBV15 and TRBJ1-5; D unresolved. CDR1 LNHNV and CDR2 YYDKDF come from the germline V gene (reference sequence). The CDR3 length is 13 residues. V was pared by 0 bases and J by 7 bases, with 7 bases between. CDR3 in amino acids: CATSRERRQPQHF. The CDR3 nucleotides read TGTGCCACCAGCAGAGAAAGGAGGCAGCCCCAGCATTTT.

This clonotype was seen only a few times. The rearrangement joins TRBV11-2 to TRBJ1-1; 9 nucleotides match TRBD1. V lost 1 base to trimming and J lost 11 bases; unmatched junction nucleotides: 8. The CDR3 runs 14 residues. Germline-derived CDR1 and CDR2 are SGHAT and FQNNGV. The CDR3 DNA reads as TGTGCCAGCAGCTTAGGAGGGACAGGGATTGTCGCTTTCTTT. Residues: CASSLGGTGIVAFF.

Remarks on this clonotype: The CDR3 end shows no conserved phenylalanine or tryptophan, and so a read error is likely. This chain joins TRBV19 and TRBJ2-2, with a weak D call TRBD1 (7 bases). Germline values: CDR1 LNHDA, CDR2 SQIVND (reference sequence). This CDR3 spans 15 amino acids. V shed 4 bases and J shed 6 bases, with 15 bases lying between them. The CDR3 DNA follows: TGTGCCAGTAGTAGACGGACAGGAGGGGCCGGGGAGCTGTTTCTT. Encoded protein: CASSRRTGGAGELFL.

This clonotype has just a few counts. The genes are TRBV5-1 and TRBJ2-5; no reliable D call. The V gene's germline CDR1 is SGHRS and CDR2 YFSETQ. The ends were cut back, 4 bases at V and 3 bases at J, with 10 bases in the middle. The CDR3 has 13 residues. CDR3 nucleotides: TGCGCCAGCAGCCCACGGACCGAAGAGACCCAGTACTTC. Translated, it gives CASSPRTEETQYF.

This clonotype was seen ten or more times. The rearrangement links TRBV12-3 or TRBV12-4 to TRBJ2-7; D may be TRBD1 (6 bases). V dropped 3 bases and J dropped 6 bases, with 9 bases sitting between them. The CDR3 loop spans 12 amino acids. The chain's CDR3 is CASSFRRGEQYF. The CDR3 DNA reads as TGTGCCAGCAGTTTTCGCAGGGGCGAGCAGTACTTC.

Comment on this clonotype: A clone one base away is much larger, so this may be a read error. V is TRBV10-3 and J is TRBJ2-7, with D hard to call. This CDR3 region has 14 residues. From germline, CDR1 is ENHRY and CDR2 SYGVKD. Trimming stripped 8 bases from V and 6 bases from J, with 20 bases between. The CDR3 nucleotides are TGTGCCATCTCTTTCTGGCCTGCTGACGGCGAGCAGTACTTC. Protein: CAISFWPADGEQYF.

The table lists this clonotype with many counts. The chain has TRBV27 and TRBJ1-6, with D maybe TRBD1 (5 bases). This CDR3 is built from 17 residues. V gave up 6 bases and J gave up 5 bases, with 20 bases separating them. Germline V CDR1 and CDR2: MNHEY, SMNVEV (reference sequence). CDR3 loop: CASSPFGGTADNSPLHF. The CDR3 DNA sequence: TGTGCCAGCAGCCCGTTCGGGGGTACGGCGGATAATTCACCCCTCCACTTT.

This clonotype showed up just once. A much larger clonotype is one base distant, so this may be a read error. The CDR3 DNA sequence: TGTGCCAGCAGCGTGCGGGATGAGCAGTTATTC. It is translated as CASSVRDEQLF. The V call is TRBV6-1, the J call TRBJ2-1; D is possibly TRBD2 (6 bases). This CDR3 comprises 11 residues. CDR1 and CDR2 from the germline V gene are MNHNS and SASEGT.

This clonotype was observed many times. The V gene is TRBV2, the J gene TRBJ2-2, with 7 bases fitting TRBD1. The CDR3 runs to 14 residues. The V and J ends lost 4 bases and 1 base, in that order; junction bases with no gene match: 0. Germline V lookup: CDR1 SNHLY, CDR2 FYNNEI. The CDR3 sequence: CASSGQGNTGELFF. CDR3 nucleotide sequence: TGTGCCAGCAGTGGACAGGGGAACACCGGGGAGCTGTTTTTT.

Relative to its sample, this clonotype is medium-sized. This chain connects TRBV7-8 to TRBJ1-6; D gene uncertain. Per the germline V gene, CDR1 is SGHVS and CDR2 is FQNEAQ. The CDR3 consists of 16 residues. The germline V and J ends were trimmed by 6 bases and 10 bases, with 22 bases remaining between them. The CDR3 loop is CASRQESEILTSPLHF. CDR3 nucleotides: TGTGCCAGCAGACAAGAGTCAGAGATCTTAACGTCACCCCTCCACTTT. Based on the CDR3 plus reference TRBV7-8 and TRBJ1-6, the full variable domain is GAGVSQSPRYKVAKRGQDVALRCDPISGHVSLFWYQQALGQGPEFLTYFQNEAQLDKSGLPSDRFFAERPEGSVSTLKIQRTQQEDSAVYLCASRQESEILTSPLHFGNGTRLTVT.

On this clonotype itself: Possible read error: a much larger clone is one base away. The V gene is TRBV6-1, the J gene TRBJ2-3, with D possibly being TRBD2 (5 bases). This CDR3 is built from 16 residues. Per the germline V gene, CDR1 is MNHNS and CDR2 is SASEGT. Trimming removed 2 bases at V and 8 bases at J, with 20 bases between. The CDR3 loop is CASSERSSWIPGTQYF. CDR3 nucleotides: TGTGCCAGCAGTGAAAGGTCTAGCTGGATCCCTGGTACGCAGTATTTT.

This clonotype is medium-sized in the sample. This rearrangement joins TRBV28 to TRBJ2-7; 8 bases agree with TRBD1. The CDR3 is 13 residues long. CDR1 is MDHEN and CDR2 is SYDVKM in the germline V gene. The V segment lost 5 bases and the J segment 5 bases; nucleotides outside the gene matches: 5. The CDR3 is CASSPDRVHEQYF. As DNA, the CDR3 is TGTGCCAGCAGTCCGGACAGGGTCCACGAGCAGTACTTC.

Ten or more counts support this clonotype. This chain joins TRBV14 and TRBJ2-7; TRBD2 agrees at 14 bases. J gave up 4 bases and V 4 bases, and 9 bases lay outside the gene matches. This CDR3 has 17 amino acids. Germline V gene lookup returns CDR1 SGHDN and CDR2 FVKESK. The CDR3 nucleotides are TGTGCCAGCAGCCCGAACTGGACTAGCGGGAGGTGGTACGAGCAGTACTTC. Its protein is CASSPNWTSGRWYEQYF.

With regard to this clonotype: With a much larger clone just one base away, this may be a read error. This chain uses TRBV7-9 with TRBJ2-1, with TRBD1 identical over 7 bases. CDR3 size: 15 residues. Germline CDR1 is SEHNR and CDR2 is FQNEAQ (reference sequence). The CDR3 sequence is CASSFAQGRKNELFF. CDR3 DNA: TGTGCCAGCAGCTTCGCACAGGGGAGAAAAAATGAGCTGTTCTTC.

This rearrangement joins TRBV4-1 to TRBJ2-5, with 7 bases matching TRBD2. The V segment lost 1 base and the J segment 4 bases; nucleotides outside the gene matches: 0. The CDR3 length is 13 residues. Germline CDR1 is MGHRA and CDR2 is YSYEKL. The CDR3 nucleotides read TGCGCCAGCAGCCAAGGGGGGGGAGAGACCCAGTACTTC. Its translation: CASSQGGGETQYF.

This sequence joins TRBV7-9 and TRBJ2-1; 14 bases align to TRBD2. J gave up 8 bases and V 5 bases, and 8 bases lay outside the gene matches. CDR1 SEHNR and CDR2 FQNEAQ come from the germline V gene (reference sequence). The length of the CDR3 is 16 residues. CDR3 sequence (DNA): TGTGCCAGCAGCCCGCAGGGACTAGCGGGAGCATATGAGCAGTTCTTC. Encoded protein: CASSPQGLAGAYEQFF.

With regard to this clonotype: A much larger clone lies a single base off, so this may be a read error. The DNA of the CDR3 is TGTGCCAGCATGGGGCTAGCGGTTGGGGAGCATTACTTC. As protein: CASMGLAVGEHYF. This chain connects TRBV6-1 to TRBJ2-7, with 7 bases lining up with TRBD2. The CDR3 loop spans 13 amino acids. Germline values: CDR1 MNHNS, CDR2 SASEGT.

This clonotype was seen at least ten times. This chain joins TRBV19 and TRBJ1-4; D remains ambiguous. Trimming removed 4 bases from V and 4 bases from J, with 7 bases in between. The length of the CDR3 is 13 residues. Germline CDR1 is LNHDA and CDR2 is SQIVND (reference sequence). DNA of the CDR3: TGTGCCAGTAGTACAGCCAATAATGAAAAACTGTTTTTT. Translating it yields CASSTANNEKLFF.

The chain carries TRBV7-8 and TRBJ2-2, with 8 bases aligning to TRBD2. Germline CDR1 and CDR2: SGHVS and FQNEAQ. This CDR3 spans 17 amino acids. The V segment lost 0 bases and the J segment 1 base; nucleotides outside the gene matches: 4. CDR3 DNA: TGTGCCAGCAGCTTAGCGCGGCTAGCGGGGAACACCGGGGAGCTGTTTTTT. It encodes CASSLARLAGNTGELFF. The full variable domain, completed using reference TRBV7-8 and TRBJ2-2, is GAGVSQSPRYKVAKRGQDVALRCDPISGHVSLFWYQQALGQGPEFLTYFQNEAQLDKSGLPSDRFFAERPEGSVSTLKIQRTQQEDSAVYLCASSLARLAGNTGELFFGEGSRLTVL.

The table lists this clonotype with a few counts. The chain has TRBV18 and TRBJ1-4; D is uncertain. This CDR3 is 14 amino acids long. Germline assignment: CDR1 KGHSH and CDR2 LQKENI. V lost 1 base and J 8 bases, leaving 11 bases between the germline ends. For the CDR3, the DNA is TGTGCCAGCTCACCACAAACGGAAGGAGAAAAACTGTTTTTT. It is translated as CASSPQTEGEKLFF.

This clonotype was picked up many times. This sequence joins TRBV20-1 and TRBJ2-1; a possible D gene is TRBD2 (6 bases). Trimming left V 0 bases short and J 8 bases short, with 14 bases between. The CDR3 has 14 residues. The germline V gene encodes CDR1 DFQATT and CDR2 SNEGSKA (reference sequence). The CDR3 protein is CSARDFGGPDEQFF. CDR3 nucleotide sequence: TGCAGTGCTAGAGATTTCGGAGGGCCTGATGAGCAGTTCTTC.

This clonotype was found many times. The chain has TRBV5-1 and TRBJ1-2, with D uncertain. The germline V and J ends were trimmed by 0 bases and 4 bases, with 10 bases remaining between them. There are 14 residues in the CDR3. Germline assignment: CDR1 SGHRS and CDR2 YFSETQ. In DNA, the CDR3 is TGCGCCAGCAGCTTGGATTCCGGAACCTATGGCTACACCTTC. This codes for CASSLDSGTYGYTF.

Of note for this clonotype: With a much larger clone just one base away, this may be a read error. The chain joins TRBV24-1 to TRBJ2-6; D tentatively reads TRBD1 or TRBD2 (5 bases each). The CDR3 has 19 residues. From germline, CDR1 is KGHDR and CDR2 SFDVKD. CDR3 loop: CATSDFSGTAASGANVPTF. The CDR3 DNA reads TGTGCCACCAGTGATTTTTCCGGGACGGCCGCCTCTGGGGCCAACGTCCCGACTTTC.

This clonotype has a count of ten or more. The V and J genes are TRBV7-9 and TRBJ2-7; 7 bases align to TRBD2. The length of the CDR3 is 15 residues. Germline assignment: CDR1 SEHNR and CDR2 FQNEAQ (reference sequence). J gave up 7 bases and V 0 bases, and 9 bases lay outside the gene matches. CDR3 in amino acids: CASSLASGGISEQYF. The DNA of the CDR3 is TGTGCCAGCAGCTTAGCGTCGGGAGGTATATCGGAGCAGTACTTC.

In the case of this clonotype: This clone may be a read error of a much larger clone one base away. The chain employs TRBV5-1 and TRBJ2-6, with TRBD2 identical over 7 bases. Per germline, CDR1 SGHRS and CDR2 YFSETQ. J lost 3 bases, V lost 0 bases, and 9 bases had no gene match. The CDR3 runs to 18 residues. The CDR3 sequence is CASSLEGGRSYGANVLTF. CDR3 nucleotides: TGCGCCAGCAGCTTGGAAGGCGGGAGATCCTATGGGGCCAACGTCCTGACTTTC.